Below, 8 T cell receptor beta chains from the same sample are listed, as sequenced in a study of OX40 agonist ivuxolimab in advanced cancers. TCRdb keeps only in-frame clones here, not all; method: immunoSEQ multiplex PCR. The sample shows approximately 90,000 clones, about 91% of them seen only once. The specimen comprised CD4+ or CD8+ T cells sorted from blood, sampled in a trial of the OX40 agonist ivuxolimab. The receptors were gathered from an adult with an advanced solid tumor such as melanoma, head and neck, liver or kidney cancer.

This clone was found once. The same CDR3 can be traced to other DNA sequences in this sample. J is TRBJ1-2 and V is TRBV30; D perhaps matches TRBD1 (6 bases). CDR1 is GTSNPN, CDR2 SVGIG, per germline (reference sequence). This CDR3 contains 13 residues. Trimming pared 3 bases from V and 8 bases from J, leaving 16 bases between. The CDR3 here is CAWSLTGGPGYTF. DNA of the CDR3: TGTGCCTGGAGCCTAACCGGGGGGCCCGGCTACACCTTC. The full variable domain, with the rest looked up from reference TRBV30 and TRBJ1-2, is SQTIHQWPATLVQPVGSPLSLECTVEGTSNPNLYWYRQAAGRGLQLLFYSVGIGQISSEVPQNLSASRPQDRQFILSSKKLLLSDSGFYLCAWSLTGGPGYTFGSGTRLTVV.

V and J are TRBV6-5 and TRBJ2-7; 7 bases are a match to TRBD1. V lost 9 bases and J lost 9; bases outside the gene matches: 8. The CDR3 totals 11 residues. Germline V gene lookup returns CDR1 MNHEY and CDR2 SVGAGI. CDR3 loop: CASWGQSAQYF. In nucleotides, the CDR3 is TGTGCCAGTTGGGGACAGTCGGCGCAGTACTTC.

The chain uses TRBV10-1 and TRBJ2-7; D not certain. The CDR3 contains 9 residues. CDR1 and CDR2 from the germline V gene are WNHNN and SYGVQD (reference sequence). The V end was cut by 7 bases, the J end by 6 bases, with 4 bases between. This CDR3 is CASTTEQYF. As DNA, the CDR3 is TGCGCCAGCACCACCGAGCAGTACTTC.

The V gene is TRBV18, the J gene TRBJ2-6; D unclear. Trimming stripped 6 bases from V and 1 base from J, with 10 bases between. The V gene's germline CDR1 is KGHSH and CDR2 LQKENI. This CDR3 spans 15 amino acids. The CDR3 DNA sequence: TGTGCCAGCTCCGCCAAGGGTTCTGGGGCCAACGTCCTGACTTTC. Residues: CASSAKGSGANVLTF.

The CDR3 sequence is CASTLVVGGNEQFF. CDR3 in DNA: TGTGCCAGTACACTAGTAGTCGGGGGCAATGAGCAGTTCTTC. V usage is TRBV19 and J usage is TRBJ2-1, with D maybe TRBD2 (6 bases). Germline CDR1 is LNHDA and CDR2 is SQIVND (reference sequence). With 7 bases removed from V and 6 bases from J, the gap between germline ends came to 16 bases. This CDR3 contains 14 residues. Supplemented by reference TRBV19 and TRBJ2-1, the full variable domain reads DGGITQSPKYLFRKEGQNVTLSCEQNLNHDAMYWYRQDPGQGLRLIYYSQIVNDFQKGDIAEGYSVSREKKESFPLTVTSAQKNPTAFYLCASTLVVGGNEQFFGPGTRLTVL.

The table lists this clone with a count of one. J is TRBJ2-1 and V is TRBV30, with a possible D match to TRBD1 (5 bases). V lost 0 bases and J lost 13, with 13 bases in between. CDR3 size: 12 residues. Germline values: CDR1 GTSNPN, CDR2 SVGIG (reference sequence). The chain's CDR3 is CAWSVGPTGQFF. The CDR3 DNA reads TGTGCCTGGAGTGTTGGACCAACAGGCCAGTTCTTC.

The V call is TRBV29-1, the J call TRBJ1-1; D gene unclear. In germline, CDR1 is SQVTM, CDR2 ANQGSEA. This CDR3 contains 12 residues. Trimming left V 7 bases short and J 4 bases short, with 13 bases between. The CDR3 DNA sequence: TGCAGCGCCGCCCGGGGAGGCACTGAAGCTTTCTTT. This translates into CSAARGGTEAFF. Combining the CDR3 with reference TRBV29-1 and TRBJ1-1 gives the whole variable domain SAVISQKPSRDICQRGTSLTIQCQVDSQVTMMFWYRQQPGQSLTLIATANQGSEATYESGFVIDKFPISRPNLTFSTLTVSNMSPEDSSIYLCSAARGGTEAFFGQGTRLTVV.

In DNA, the CDR3 is TGTGCCAGCAGCCAGAACCTGGGGACTGAAGCTTTCTTT. This gives the protein CASSQNLGTEAFF. This chain connects TRBV28 to TRBJ1-1; D remains unclear. The germline V gene has CDR1 MDHEN and CDR2 SYDVKM. The length of the CDR3 is 13 residues. V was clipped by 6 bases and J by 5 bases, with 13 bases between them.